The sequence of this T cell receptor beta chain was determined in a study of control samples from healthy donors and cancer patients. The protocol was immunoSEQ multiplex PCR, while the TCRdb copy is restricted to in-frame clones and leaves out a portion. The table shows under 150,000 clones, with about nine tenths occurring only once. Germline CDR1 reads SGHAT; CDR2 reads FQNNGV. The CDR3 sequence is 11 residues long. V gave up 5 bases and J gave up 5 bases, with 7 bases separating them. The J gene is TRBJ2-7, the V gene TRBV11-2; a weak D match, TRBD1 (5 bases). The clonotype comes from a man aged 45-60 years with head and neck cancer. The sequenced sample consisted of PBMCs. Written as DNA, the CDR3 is TGTGCCAGCAGCCGACAGCACGAGCAGTACTTC. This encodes CASSRQHEQYF.